This TCR beta chain was captured by sequencing in a study of T cell changes during pregnancy in multiple sclerosis. CDR3 length: 14 residues. V was clipped by 0 bases and J by 8 bases, with 12 bases between them. The germline V gene encodes CDR1 SGDLS and CDR2 YYNGEE. The repertoire was sequenced with immunoSEQ multiplex PCR; TCRdb's copy has only in-frame clones and lacks some. The repertoire includes just over 30,000 clones, about nine tenths of them detected once, and 5.5% to 7% sits in the top ten. The source material was CD8+ T cells from peripheral blood mononuclear cells, sampled in the second trimester of pregnancy. This TCR derives from a female donor with multiple sclerosis, enrolled in a pregnancy study. The rearrangement links TRBV9 to TRBJ2-1; D not certain. DNA of the CDR3: TGTGCCAGCAGCGTAGAGCCCACCGAGGATGAGCAGTTCTTC. Translation gives CASSVEPTEDEQFF.